This is a list of T cell receptor beta chains from one sample in a study of T-cell memory formation after mild COVID-19. TCRdb re-analysed the 5' RACE reads in MiXCR, keeping a single row per CDR3 protein. The sample yields a few hundred thousand distinct CDR3 sequences, about a sixth seen once. The sample comprised PBMCs or a T cell subset sorted from them (not recorded which). Receptor source: a young man who had mild COVID-19 (a few samples of this study predate the infection). Cell type and time point are not known. CDR3s include the opening cysteine and the closing phenylalanine or tryptophan. The D gene is left open where the match is weak. Clone size, where shown, is once, few, many, or a class for clones that have expanded.

clone size	D gene	V gene	J gene	CDR3 DNA	CDR3 protein
-	-	TRBV4-3	TRBJ2-6	TGCGCCAGCAGCCAAGACGAAACGCCTGGGGCCAACGTCCTGACTTTC	CASSQDETPGANVLTF
-	-	TRBV18	TRBJ1-4	TGTGCCAGCTCACCAGGGTATACGGATGAAAAACTGTTTTTT	CASSPGYTDEKLFF
once	TRBD1	TRBV12-3/TRBV12-4	TRBJ2-7	TGTGCCAGCAGCCATAGGGATGGGACAGGGGGCGGCGAGCAGTACTTC	CASSHRDGTGGGEQYF
-	-	TRBV7-2	TRBJ2-2	TGTGCCAGCATACCGCAATCCGAGGCCGGGGAGCTGTTTTTT	CASIPQSEAGELFF
few	-	TRBV7-9	TRBJ1-6	TGTGCCAGCAGCTTATCTTCACACGAGATCCCCGATAATTCACCCCTCCACTTT	CASSLSSHEIPDNSPLHF
-	-	TRBV11-2	TRBJ2-5	TGTGCCAGCAGCTTAGCGCGCCGGTGGGAGACCCAGTACTTC	CASSLARRWETQYF
few	TRBD1	TRBV28	TRBJ1-2	TGTGCCAGCAGTCCTTCTGGGGACAGGGGCAATGGCTACACCTTC	CASSPSGDRGNGYTF
few	-	TRBV25-1	TRBJ1-1	TGTGCCAGCAGTGAATTCGACCAAGGCTCTGAAGCTTTCTTT	CASSEFDQGSEAFF
-	TRBD2	TRBV3-1	TRBJ2-1	TGTGCCAGCAGCCAAGGGGTGACTAGCGTTACGTACAATGAGCAGTTCTTC	CASSQGVTSVTYNEQFF
few	-	TRBV25-1	TRBJ2-5	TGTGCCAGCAGTGATTCGCGGGCCGTGGAGACCCAGTACTTC	CASSDSRAVETQYF
-	-	TRBV4-1	TRBJ1-2	TGCGCCAGCAGCCTTCGCAACGGCGGCTACACCTTC	CASSLRNGGYTF
-	-	TRBV6-6	TRBJ2-7	TGTGCCAGCAGTTCGGCCCAGCGGAGCTCCTACGAGCAGTACTTC	CASSSAQRSSYEQYF
many	TRBD1	TRBV20-1	TRBJ2-7	TGCAGTGCTAGAGATCAGGGACAGGGGACCTACGAGCAGTACTTC	CSARDQGQGTYEQYF